The 14 T cell receptor beta chains below come from one sample, sequenced in a study of tumor-infiltrating lymphocytes in primary liver carcinoma (dated by TCRdb to between 2016 and 2019). The reads were generated on an Illumina HiSeq 2500. TCRbeta-specific cDNA was reverse-transcribed from 500 ng total RNA using a constant-region primer and ProtoScript II reverse transcriptase. TCRbeta libraries were built with three nested multiplex PCR rounds, a slightly modified ARM-PCR procedure. Each of the first two PCR rounds ran for 10 cycles and used multiplex TRBV1-TRBV30 forward primers together with a Cbeta reverse primer. Through fastp at Q25 and MiXCR, TCRdb rebuilt clones from the public reads, retaining in-frame beta chains. Every CDR3 protein is listed once, alongside the most common genes and DNA of its rows. Present in this sample are more than 150,000 distinct CDR3 sequences, 60% of which were seen just once. Of the sample, around 68% falls within the top ten clones.

RNA from unsorted whole blood was extracted with TRIzol reagent, and germline DNA was obtained with the DNeasy Blood & Tissue kit. Sequenced: peripheral blood. All receptors come from a middle-aged man with primary liver carcinoma and hepatitis B virus infection.

This clonotype turned up a few times. The V gene is TRBV6-6, the J gene TRBJ2-1; 8 bases align to TRBD2. The V and J ends lost 2 bases and 7 bases, in that order; junction bases with no gene match: 10. The germline gives CDR1 MNHNY, CDR2 SVGAGI (reference sequence). The CDR3 contains 16 residues. CDR3 in DNA: TGTGCCAGCAGTTACCCCGAGCGGGAGAACACGAATGAGCAGTTCTTC. Translating gives CASSYPERENTNEQFF.

This clonotype was detected ten times or more. This chain connects TRBV6-5 to TRBJ2-2; D uncertain. V was trimmed by 0 bases and J by 5 bases, leaving 7 bases between them. The CDR3 is 14 amino acids. Germline CDR1 reads MNHEY; CDR2 reads SVGAGI. The CDR3 bases are TGTGCCAGCAGTTACTCGTGGGGAACCGGGGAGCTGTTTTTT. It codes for CASSYSWGTGELFF.

Details on this clonotype: It may be a read error: a sequence one base away is much more abundant. The V gene is TRBV6-5, the J gene TRBJ2-3, with D perhaps matching TRBD1 or TRBD2 (5 bases each). Germline CDR1 reads MNHEY; CDR2 reads SVGAGI. The CDR3 runs 14 residues. The CDR3 region has the DNA TGTGCCAACAGTTACGCACAGGACTCAGATACGCAGTATTTT. Protein product: CANSYAQDSDTQYF.

This clonotype was seen a few times. The chain is built from TRBV12-3 or TRBV12-4 and TRBJ1-6, with no clear D. The CDR3 loop spans 13 amino acids. V gave up 5 bases and J gave up 8 bases, with 10 bases separating them. The CDR3 sequence: CASSPDGDSPLHF. The DNA for the CDR3 is TGTGCCAGCAGTCCGGATGGGGATTCACCCCTCCACTTT.

Only a few counts were recorded for this clonotype. The chain recombines TRBV6-5 with TRBJ2-3; D ambiguous. V was trimmed by 0 bases and J by 3 bases, leaving 7 bases between them. The CDR3 consists of 14 residues. CDR1 is MNHEY, CDR2 SVGAGI, per germline. CDR3 sequence: CASSYSFQTDTQYF. In nucleotides, the CDR3 is TGTGCCAGCAGTTACTCATTTCAAACAGATACGCAGTATTTT.

This clonotype was seen a handful of times. This chain joins TRBV29-1 and TRBJ2-3; 7 positions match TRBD2. After removal of 4 bases from V and 0 bases from J, the junction contained 4 bases not matched to a gene. Germline-derived CDR1 and CDR2 are SQVTM and ANQGSEA. This CDR3 is 14 amino acids long. CDR3 nucleotide sequence: TGCAGCGTTGGAGCGGGGCTGAGCACAGATACGCAGTATTTT. This codes for CSVGAGLSTDTQYF.

The V gene is TRBV12-3 or TRBV12-4, the J gene TRBJ2-7; 8 bases fit TRBD1. The CDR3 runs 14 residues. Trimming removed 7 bases from V and 6 bases from J; junction bases left unmatched: 11. In nucleotides, the CDR3 is TGTGCCAGCACCGGCGGACAGGGAGAACTCGAGCAGTACTTC. This gives the protein CASTGGQGELEQYF.

Notes on this clonotype: At one of its ends the junction is not consistent with the germline gene, which may arise from a read error. CDR3 protein: CASSLLWSEQYF. The CDR3 DNA reads TGTGCTAGCAGCCTCCTGTGGAGCGAGCAGTACTTC. The V call is TRBV11-2, the J call TRBJ2-7, with no clear D. From germline, CDR1 is SGHAT and CDR2 FQNNGV. The CDR3 covers 12 residues.

The V and J genes are TRBV11-3 and TRBJ2-1; tentatively, D is TRBD2 (6 bases). Germline V gene lookup returns CDR1 SGHNT and CDR2 YENEEA. This CDR3 region has 16 residues. Trimming took off 1 base at V and 9 bases at J, with 19 bases between the two ends. This CDR3 reads CASSLAWDNGRPEQFF. The CDR3 region has the DNA TGTGCCAGCAGCTTAGCATGGGATAACGGGAGACCTGAGCAGTTCTTC.

The rearrangement joins TRBV5-1 to TRBJ2-7; 10 bases match TRBD1. J was trimmed by 5 bases and V by 1 base; bases with no gene match: 9. The CDR3 sequence is 16 residues long. Germline CDR1 reads SGHRS; CDR2 reads YFSETQ. CDR3 residues: CASSLPGTGERNEQYF. DNA of the CDR3: TGCGCCAGCAGCTTGCCCGGGACAGGGGAAAGGAACGAGCAGTACTTC.

With respect to this clonotype: Lacking the conserved final phenylalanine or tryptophan, this CDR3 likely reflects a read error. The chain joins TRBV11-2 to TRBJ2-1, with TRBD2 as a possible D gene (6 bases). CDR3 length equals 16 residues. Germline loops: CDR1 SGHAT, CDR2 FQNNGV. V was shortened by 6 bases and J by 9 bases, with 24 bases between the two germline ends. Here the CDR3 DNA reads TGTGCCAGCAGTTTGGATATCGGACTAACCATGGGTGAGCAGTTCTCT. Translated, it gives CASSLDIGLTMGEQFS.

The chain joins TRBV29-1 to TRBJ1-2; 9 bases fit TRBD1. The length of the CDR3 is 14 residues. Germline loops: CDR1 SQVTM, CDR2 ANQGSEA. The V and J ends lost 3 bases and 5 bases, in that order; junction bases with no gene match: 7. The chain's CDR3 is CSVEGTGQGYGYTF. For the CDR3, the DNA is TGCAGCGTTGAGGGAACAGGACAGGGGTATGGCTACACCTTC.

This clonotype showed up just a few times. The V and J genes are TRBV7-9 and TRBJ1-1; D is ambiguous. Germline CDR1 and CDR2: SEHNR and FQNEAQ (reference sequence). The CDR3 contains 13 residues. Trimming removed 5 bases from V and 1 base from J, with 8 bases in between. CDR3 sequence: CASSTYGNTEAFF. CDR3 bases: TGTGCCAGCAGCACCTATGGGAACACTGAAGCTTTCTTT.

This clonotype showed up many times. V usage is TRBV6-2 or TRBV6-3 and J usage is TRBJ2-1; unclear D gene. From germline, CDR1 is MNHEY and CDR2 SVGEGT. V was clipped by 4 bases and J by 6 bases, with 7 bases between them. The CDR3 contains 12 residues. CDR3 region: CASSWAGNEQFF. The DNA of the CDR3 is TGTGCCAGCAGTTGGGCCGGCAATGAGCAGTTCTTC.